This TCR beta chain came from a study of T cells expressing NK-cell markers. TCRdb reanalyzed the 5' RACE reads, giving one entry per CDR3 protein sequence and no DNA. This sample's table has 200,000 to 300,000 distinct CDR3 sequences. The CDR3 is 15 amino acids. In germline, CDR1 is SGHRS, CDR2 YFSETQ. The chain joins TRBV5-1 to TRBJ2-7; TCRdb returns TRBD1, unconfirmable since there is no DNA. This TCR came from a woman aged 18 to 75 in good health. The sample consisted of blood T cells: a sorted CD56 or NKG2C T cell subset, CD4+ or CD8+ T cells, or bulk PBMC T cells (not recorded which). Here the CDR3 reads CASSLDGQGPYEQYF.